The 12 T cell receptor beta chains below were found in one sample sequenced in a study of blood T cell repertoires in COVID-19. Using immunoSEQ multiplex PCR, the repertoire was profiled, and TCRdb retains in-frame clones only, with some absent. Here the sample spans some 400,000 clones, roughly 86% being singletons. Sequenced: peripheral blood. These receptor sequences come from a human donor in a cohort sampled during active COVID-19.

Concerning this clone itself: The sample holds other DNA sequences that translate to the same CDR3. This chain links TRBV28 with TRBJ1-2; no definite D call. Per germline, CDR1 MDHEN and CDR2 SYDVKM. The CDR3 is 11 residues long. With 5 bases removed from V and 2 bases from J, the gap between germline ends came to 3 bases. The CDR3 DNA follows: TGTGCCAGCAGTCTCAACTATGGCTACACCTTC. Its translation is CASSLNYGYTF.

Note on this clone: In the same sample, other DNA sequences code for this CDR3. V gene TRBV7-2 combines with J gene TRBJ2-2; TRBD2 matches at 7 bases. In germline, CDR1 is SGHTA, CDR2 FQGNSA. The CDR3 consists of 14 residues. The V segment lost 6 bases and the J segment 1 base; nucleotides outside the gene matches: 2. The CDR3 bases are TGTGCCAGCAGACGCGGGGGGAACACCGGGGAGCTGTTTTTT. This translates into CASRRGGNTGELFF.

The rearrangement uses TRBV18 and TRBJ2-6; D unclear. The CDR3 is made up of 17 amino acids. Germline values: CDR1 KGHSH, CDR2 LQKENI. Trimming stripped 3 bases from V and 0 bases from J, with 12 bases between. The CDR3 nucleotides are TGTGCCAGCTCACCCTCAGGATCCCCCTCTGGGGCCAACGTCCTGACTTTC. This sequence encodes CASSPSGSPSGANVLTF.

The chain recombines TRBV5-1 with TRBJ2-5; 8 nucleotides line up with TRBD2. Germline lookup yields CDR1 SGHRS and CDR2 YFSETQ. The CDR3 length is 16 residues. Trimming took 1 base from V and 1 from J; bases not matched to a gene: 6. Here the CDR3 reads CASSLSGAGAQETQYF. The DNA of the CDR3 is TGCGCCAGCAGCTTGTCAGGAGCGGGAGCCCAAGAGACCCAGTACTTC. The variable domain in full, completed from reference TRBV5-1 and TRBJ2-5, reads KAGVTQTPRYLIKTRGQQVTLSCSPISGHRSVSWYQQTPGQGLQFLFEYFSETQRNKGNFPGRFSGRQFSNSRSEMNVSTLELGDSALYLCASSLSGAGAQETQYFGPGTRLLVL.

The chain has TRBV15 and TRBJ2-5, with D tentatively TRBD1 (6 bases). V dropped 8 bases and J dropped 4 bases, with 14 bases sitting between them. CDR3 length: 13 amino acids. The germline V gene has CDR1 LNHNV and CDR2 YYDKDF (reference sequence). The CDR3 protein is CATETGGGETQYF. CDR3 bases: TGTGCCACCGAGACAGGTGGGGGAGAGACCCAGTACTTC.

The CDR3 DNA reads TGTGCCAGCAGTCTCGTAGGGGTGCCCTACGAGCAGTACTTC. The encoded protein is CASSLVGVPYEQYF. This sequence joins TRBV2 and TRBJ2-7; D possibly corresponds to TRBD1 (5 bases). Trimming removed 5 bases at V and 2 bases at J, with 13 bases between. Per germline, CDR1 SNHLY and CDR2 FYNNEI. The CDR3 is made up of 14 amino acids.

The V call is TRBV28, the J call TRBJ1-3; D gene unclear. The CDR3 consists of 15 residues. V shed 5 bases and J shed 0 bases, with 11 bases lying between them. Germline V gene lookup returns CDR1 MDHEN and CDR2 SYDVKM. The chain's CDR3 is CASSPTVLSGNTIYF. The CDR3 bases are TGTGCCAGCAGTCCCACAGTTCTCTCTGGAAACACCATATATTTT.

The chain recombines TRBV7-3 with TRBJ2-1, with 9 bases identical to TRBD2. V shed 4 bases and J 7 bases; nucleotides not matched to a gene: 5. The CDR3 contains 14 residues. Germline loops: CDR1 SGHTA, CDR2 FQGTGA. CDR3 region: CASSSPSGTNEQFF. As DNA, the CDR3 is TGTGCCAGCAGCTCCCCTAGCGGGACGAATGAGCAGTTCTTC.

This clone was seen a handful of times. This sequence joins TRBV5-5 and TRBJ2-2, with D possibly TRBD1 on 6 matching bases. The V gene lost 4 bases and the J gene lost 4 bases, with 20 bases spanning the gap. CDR3 length: 17 amino acids. CDR1 is SGHKS and CDR2 is YYEKEE in the germline V gene (reference sequence). The CDR3 region has the DNA TGTGCCAGCAGCGTTCGTTTGCAGGGGCCCGGCACCGGGGAGCTGTTTTTT. Translation: CASSVRLQGPGTGELFF.

As DNA, the CDR3 is TGTGCCAGCAGCAGACAGGGCTCTGGGGCCAACGTCCTGACTTTC. It translates to CASSRQGSGANVLTF. The chain combines TRBV9 with TRBJ2-6, with 7 bases identical to TRBD1. In germline, CDR1 is SGDLS, CDR2 YYNGEE. The CDR3 length is 15 residues. The J segment lost 0 bases and the V segment lost 4 bases, leaving 1 base of the junction unmatched.

This chain connects TRBV7-3 to TRBJ2-6; 7 bases match TRBD1. The germline CDR1 and CDR2 sequences are SGHTA and FQGTGA. Losses at the gene ends were 5 bases for V and 4 bases for J; bases not matched to a gene: 8. The CDR3 has 16 residues. This chain's CDR3 is CASSPRQGAGANVLTF. As DNA, the CDR3 is TGTGCCAGCAGCCCGAGACAGGGTGCAGGGGCCAACGTCCTGACTTTC.

The chain uses TRBV7-9 and TRBJ2-2, with 7 bases that match TRBD1. The germline V gene encodes CDR1 SEHNR and CDR2 FQNEAQ (reference sequence). The CDR3 has 13 amino acids. V was clipped by 1 base and J by 9 bases; unmatched bases: 2. For the CDR3, the DNA is TGTGCCAGCAGCTTAGGGACAGGCCGGGAGCTGTTTTTT. Its protein is CASSLGTGRELFF.